What follows are 17 T cell receptor beta chains derived from one specimen sequenced in a study of OX40 agonist ivuxolimab in advanced cancers. Assay used: immunoSEQ multiplex PCR; TCRdb lists only in-frame clones, some missing. The sample holds tens of thousands of clones; around 81% are singletons and the top ten take almost 6%. Sequences were derived from CD4+ or CD8+ T cells sorted from blood, sampled in a trial of the OX40 agonist ivuxolimab. These TCRs come from an adult with an advanced solid tumor such as melanoma, head and neck, liver or kidney cancer.

The chain has TRBV19 and TRBJ2-2; D may be TRBD2 (6 bases). Germline V CDR1 and CDR2: LNHDA, SQIVND (reference sequence). Trimming took off 3 bases at V and 6 bases at J, with 14 bases between the two ends. The CDR3 runs to 15 residues. The CDR3 sequence: CASSIPSWGAGELFF. CDR3 coding DNA: TGTGCCAGTAGTATCCCTTCTTGGGGGGCCGGGGAGCTGTTTTTT.

This chain uses TRBV7-8 with TRBJ2-3; D unclear. Trimming pared 3 bases from V and 5 bases from J, leaving 15 bases between. From germline, CDR1 is SGHVS and CDR2 FQNEAQ. The CDR3 loop spans 15 amino acids. This chain's CDR3 is CASSFAGPSRDTQYF. The CDR3 DNA is TGTGCCAGCAGCTTTGCCGGGCCCTCCCGAGATACGCAGTATTTT.

The chain is built from TRBV18 and TRBJ1-6; maybe TRBD1 (5 bases). Per the germline V gene, CDR1 is KGHSH and CDR2 is LQKENI. This CDR3 has 15 residues. The germline V and J ends were trimmed by 1 base and 6 bases, with 10 bases remaining between them. The CDR3, as DNA: TGTGCCAGCTCACCACAAGGGGTTGGTAATTCACCCCTCCACTTT. Its protein is CASSPQGVGNSPLHF.

This rearrangement joins TRBV27 to TRBJ1-2; D is undetermined. Germline loops: CDR1 MNHEY, CDR2 SMNVEV (reference sequence). V gave up 3 bases and J gave up 4 bases, with 18 bases separating them. The CDR3 sequence is 16 residues long. CDR3 sequence: CASSLSGLDSVYGYTF. DNA for the CDR3: TGTGCCAGCAGTTTGTCCGGTCTTGATAGTGTCTATGGCTACACCTTC.

The chain joins TRBV4-3 to TRBJ2-7; TRBD2 matches at 13 bases. CDR1 and CDR2 (germline): LGHNA, YSLEER. There are 18 residues in the CDR3. V was clipped by 4 bases and J by 4 bases; unmatched bases: 13. The CDR3 is CASSPGLAGHPLLYEQYF. The CDR3 DNA is TGCGCCAGCAGCCCGGGACTAGCGGGACACCCCCTCCTATACGAGCAGTACTTC.

This clone was counted a single time. The CDR3 region has the DNA TGTGCCAGCAGAAACTACAGATCGAACACTGAAGCTTTCTTT. Translation gives CASRNYRSNTEAFF. This sequence joins TRBV6-6 and TRBJ1-1; D not resolved. V dropped 6 bases and J dropped 1 base, with 12 bases sitting between them. CDR1 is MNHNY, CDR2 SVGAGI, per germline (reference sequence). This CDR3 is built from 14 residues.

V usage is TRBV10-3 and J usage is TRBJ1-1; D call uncertain. The CDR3 runs to 12 residues. V lost 0 bases, J lost 8 bases, and 7 bases lay in between. Germline CDR1 is ENHRY and CDR2 is SYGVKD. CDR3 sequence (DNA): TGTGCCATCAGTGAGTCTTACTACGAAGCTTTCTTT. Encoded protein: CAISESYYEAFF.

In the case of this clone: The same CDR3 is also encoded by other DNA sequences in this sample. This chain joins TRBV4-1 and TRBJ1-1; 7 nucleotides line up with TRBD1. The germline V gene encodes CDR1 MGHRA and CDR2 YSYEKL. The CDR3 totals 13 residues. The J segment lost 7 bases and the V segment lost 3 bases, leaving 5 bases of the junction unmatched. The chain's CDR3 is CASSHPGQYEAFF. In DNA, the CDR3 is TGCGCCAGCAGCCATCCGGGACAGTATGAAGCTTTCTTT.

The rearrangement links TRBV7-9 to TRBJ1-2; D gene ambiguous. Trimming removed 1 base at V and 2 bases at J, with 5 bases between. Germline lookup yields CDR1 SEHNR and CDR2 FQNEAQ (reference sequence). The CDR3 contains 13 residues. The CDR3: CASSLGTNYGYTF. The CDR3 region has the DNA TGTGCCAGCAGCTTAGGGACGAACTATGGCTACACCTTC.

V usage is TRBV7-2 and J usage is TRBJ2-1; 7 bases are a match to TRBD2. CDR1 is SGHTA and CDR2 is FQGNSA in the germline V gene. The CDR3 loop spans 17 amino acids. The V gene end was trimmed by 4 bases and the J gene end by 4 bases; junction bases not matched to a gene: 13. In DNA, the CDR3 is TGTGCCAGCAGCTACGCCGGGGGTAGCGGGCCTTACAATGAGCAGTTCTTC. Encoded protein: CASSYAGGSGPYNEQFF.

The chain combines TRBV18 with TRBJ1-2; 7 bases fit TRBD1. CDR3 length: 15 amino acids. Germline V gene lookup returns CDR1 KGHSH and CDR2 LQKENI. The ends lost 2 bases at V and 4 bases at J; junction bases unmatched: 7. The CDR3 loop is CASSPSVQGVYGYTF. The CDR3 bases are TGTGCCAGCTCACCATCTGTCCAGGGGGTCTATGGCTACACCTTC.

The rearrangement uses TRBV7-7 and TRBJ2-5, with 13 bases aligning to TRBD2. The V gene's germline CDR1 is SSHAT and CDR2 FNYEAQ (reference sequence). There are 16 residues in the CDR3. The V segment lost 5 bases and the J segment 4 bases; nucleotides outside the gene matches: 7. CDR3 DNA sequence: TGTGCCAGCAGCCCTGGGACTAGCGGGATCGTAGAGACCCAGTACTTC. Translation gives CASSPGTSGIVETQYF. The whole variable domain, remainder taken from reference TRBV7-7 and TRBJ2-5, is GAGVSQSPRYKVTKRGQDVTLRCDPISSHATLYWYQQALGQGPEFLTYFNYEAQPDKSGLPSDRFSAERPEGSISTLTIQRTEQRDSAMYRCASSPGTSGIVETQYFGPGTRLLVL.

V and J are TRBV28 and TRBJ2-1; 11 bases are shared with TRBD1. CDR1 MDHEN and CDR2 SYDVKM come from the germline V gene. The CDR3 has 15 amino acids. After removal of 4 bases from V and 6 bases from J, the junction contained 5 bases not matched to a gene. The CDR3 spells CASSWGQGEVNEQFF. CDR3 DNA: TGTGCCAGCAGTTGGGGACAGGGGGAGGTCAATGAGCAGTTCTTC.

This clone was counted once. CDR3 bases: TGTGCCAGCAGTGGGACAGGGGGCTCCTACGAGCAGTACGTC. It yields the protein CASSGTGGSYEQYV. The J gene is TRBJ2-7, the V gene TRBV6-6; 11 nucleotides match TRBD1. CDR1 and CDR2 (germline): MNHNY, SVGAGI (reference sequence). After removal of 5 bases from V and 0 bases from J, the junction contained 0 bases not matched to a gene. There are 14 residues in the CDR3.

This clone was detected only once. The chain has TRBV7-2 and TRBJ2-3, with 7 bases lining up with TRBD1. CDR1 is SGHTA, CDR2 FQGNSA, per germline. The CDR3 runs 16 residues. The V and J ends lost 5 bases and 0 bases, in that order; junction bases with no gene match: 8. The CDR3 bases are TGTGCCAGCAGCGGGCGGACAGGTCCTAGCACAGATACGCAGTATTTT. Amino acid sequence: CASSGRTGPSTDTQYF.

V is TRBV7-8 and J is TRBJ2-5, with 8 bases aligning to TRBD1. The assigned J gene may be wrong: the sequence end matches TRBJ2-7 better. There are 14 residues in the CDR3. Per germline, CDR1 SGHVS and CDR2 FQNEAQ. Written as DNA, the CDR3 is TGTGCCAGCAGCCCCCCAGGGGGCAGGGACGAGCAGTACTTC. This gives the protein CASSPPGGRDEQYF.

V usage is TRBV28 and J usage is TRBJ1-3; D gene unclear. The ends were cut back, 6 bases at V and 2 bases at J, with 14 bases in the middle. There are 15 residues in the CDR3. Per the germline V gene, CDR1 is MDHEN and CDR2 is SYDVKM. This chain's CDR3 is CASSFISGAGNTIYF. CDR3 DNA sequence: TGTGCCAGCAGCTTTATCAGTGGCGCTGGAAACACCATATATTTT.